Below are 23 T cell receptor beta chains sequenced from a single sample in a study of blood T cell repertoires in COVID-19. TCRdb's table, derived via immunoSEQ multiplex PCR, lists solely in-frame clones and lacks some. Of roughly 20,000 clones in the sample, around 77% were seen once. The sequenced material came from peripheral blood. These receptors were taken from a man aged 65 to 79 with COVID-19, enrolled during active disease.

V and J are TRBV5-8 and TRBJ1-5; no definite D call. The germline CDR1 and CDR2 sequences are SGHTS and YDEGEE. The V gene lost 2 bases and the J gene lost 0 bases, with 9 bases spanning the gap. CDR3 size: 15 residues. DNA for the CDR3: TGTGCCAGCAGCTTCGAGGGCTATAGCAATCAGCCCCAGCATTTT. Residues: CASSFEGYSNQPQHF.

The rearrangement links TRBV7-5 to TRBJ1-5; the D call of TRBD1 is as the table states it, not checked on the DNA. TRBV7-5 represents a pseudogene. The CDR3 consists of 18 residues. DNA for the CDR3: TGTGTCAGAAGCTCTCCGGGACAGGAGTGCTATAGCAATCAGCCCCAGCATTTT. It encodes CVRSSPGQECYSNQPQHF.

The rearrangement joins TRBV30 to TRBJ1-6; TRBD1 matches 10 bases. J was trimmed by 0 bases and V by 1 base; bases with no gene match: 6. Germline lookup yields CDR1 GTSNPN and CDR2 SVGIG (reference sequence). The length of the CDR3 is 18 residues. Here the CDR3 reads CAWSETGGLSSYNSPLHF. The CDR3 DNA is TGTGCCTGGAGTGAGACAGGGGGCCTGAGCTCCTATAATTCACCCCTCCACTTT. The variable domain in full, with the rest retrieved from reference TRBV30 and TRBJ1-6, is SQTIHQWPATLVQPVGSPLSLECTVEGTSNPNLYWYRQAAGRGLQLLFYSVGIGQISSEVPQNLSASRPQDRQFILSSKKLLLSDSGFYLCAWSETGGLSSYNSPLHFGNGTRLTVT.

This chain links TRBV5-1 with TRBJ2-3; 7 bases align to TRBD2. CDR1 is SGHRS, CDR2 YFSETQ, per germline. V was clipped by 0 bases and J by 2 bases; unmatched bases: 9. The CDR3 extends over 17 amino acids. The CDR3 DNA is TGCGCCAGCAGCTTGGTTTGGACGGGGGGTTCCACAGATACGCAGTATTTT. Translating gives CASSLVWTGGSTDTQYF.

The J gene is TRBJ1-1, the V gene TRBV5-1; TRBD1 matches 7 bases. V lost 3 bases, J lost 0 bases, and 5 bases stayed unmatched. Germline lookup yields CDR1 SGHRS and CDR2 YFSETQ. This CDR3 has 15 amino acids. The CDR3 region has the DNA TGCGCCAGCAGCTGGGCGGACAGGCTGAACACTGAAGCTTTCTTT. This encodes CASSWADRLNTEAFF.

As DNA, the CDR3 is TGTGCCATCACCCCCGGGCGGGGGAGCTCCTACAATGAGCAGTTCTTC. Protein product: CAITPGRGSSYNEQFF. The V gene is TRBV10-3, the J gene TRBJ2-1; 7 nucleotides align to TRBD2. V lost 7 bases and J lost 0; bases outside the gene matches: 9. CDR3 length: 16 residues. CDR1 ENHRY and CDR2 SYGVKD come from the germline V gene.

CDR3 coding DNA: TGTGCCAGCAGTGAAACGGGACAGAGCTCTTATAGCAATCAGCCCCAGCATTTT. It yields the protein CASSETGQSSYSNQPQHF. V and J are TRBV2 and TRBJ1-5, with 7 bases identical to TRBD1. The CDR3 has 18 residues. V shed 2 bases and J 0 bases; nucleotides not matched to a gene: 10. Germline lookup yields CDR1 SNHLY and CDR2 FYNNEI.

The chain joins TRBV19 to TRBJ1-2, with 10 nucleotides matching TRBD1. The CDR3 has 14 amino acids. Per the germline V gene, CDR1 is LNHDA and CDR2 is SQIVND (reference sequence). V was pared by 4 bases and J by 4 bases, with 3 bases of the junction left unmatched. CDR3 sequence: CASSTRQGAYGYTF. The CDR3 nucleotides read TGTGCCAGTAGTACCCGACAGGGGGCCTATGGCTACACCTTC. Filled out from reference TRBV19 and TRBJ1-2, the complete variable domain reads DGGITQSPKYLFRKEGQNVTLSCEQNLNHDAMYWYRQDPGQGLRLIYYSQIVNDFQKGDIAEGYSVSREKKESFPLTVTSAQKNPTAFYLCASSTRQGAYGYTFGSGTRLTVV.

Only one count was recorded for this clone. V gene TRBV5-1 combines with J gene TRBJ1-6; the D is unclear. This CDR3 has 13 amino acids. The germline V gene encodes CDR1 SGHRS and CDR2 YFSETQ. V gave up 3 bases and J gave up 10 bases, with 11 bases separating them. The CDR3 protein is CASSYQEQSPLHF. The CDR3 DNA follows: TGCGCCAGCAGCTATCAGGAACAATCACCCCTCCACTTT. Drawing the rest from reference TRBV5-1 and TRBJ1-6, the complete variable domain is KAGVTQTPRYLIKTRGQQVTLSCSPISGHRSVSWYQQTPGQGLQFLFEYFSETQRNKGNFPGRFSGRQFSNSRSEMNVSTLELGDSALYLCASSYQEQSPLHFGNGTRLTVT.

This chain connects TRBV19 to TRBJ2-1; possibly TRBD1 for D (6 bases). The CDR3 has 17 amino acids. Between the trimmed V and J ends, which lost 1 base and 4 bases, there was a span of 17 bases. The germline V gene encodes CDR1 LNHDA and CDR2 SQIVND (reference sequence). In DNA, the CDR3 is TGTGCCAGTAGTATAGTGCTCTCTAGGGGGAATTACAATGAGCAGTTCTTC. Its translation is CASSIVLSRGNYNEQFF.

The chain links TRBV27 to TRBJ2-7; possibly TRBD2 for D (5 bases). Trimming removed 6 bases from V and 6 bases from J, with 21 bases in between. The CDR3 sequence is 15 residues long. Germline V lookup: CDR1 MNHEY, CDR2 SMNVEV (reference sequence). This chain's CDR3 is CASSPNWSPAGEQYF. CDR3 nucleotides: TGTGCCAGCAGCCCTAACTGGTCCCCTGCGGGCGAGCAGTACTTC.

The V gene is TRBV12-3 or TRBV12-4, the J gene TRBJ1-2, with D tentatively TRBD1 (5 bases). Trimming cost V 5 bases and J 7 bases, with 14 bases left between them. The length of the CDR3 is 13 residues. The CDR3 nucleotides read TGTGCCAGCAGTCAAAGGGACTTTAGTGGCTACACCTTC. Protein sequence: CASSQRDFSGYTF.

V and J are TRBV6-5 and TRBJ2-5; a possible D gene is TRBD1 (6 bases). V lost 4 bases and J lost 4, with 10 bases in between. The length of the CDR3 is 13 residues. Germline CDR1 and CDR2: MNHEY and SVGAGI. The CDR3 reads CASSSQGRETQYF. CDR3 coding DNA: TGTGCCAGCAGTTCTCAGGGGCGAGAGACCCAGTACTTC.

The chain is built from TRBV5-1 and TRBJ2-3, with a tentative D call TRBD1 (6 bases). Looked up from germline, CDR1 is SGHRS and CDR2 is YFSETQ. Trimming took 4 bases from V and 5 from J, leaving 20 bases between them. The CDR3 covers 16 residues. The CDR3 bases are TGCGCCAGCAGCCCCGTAGAGATAGGGGGAATAGATACGCAGTATTTT. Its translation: CASSPVEIGGIDTQYF.

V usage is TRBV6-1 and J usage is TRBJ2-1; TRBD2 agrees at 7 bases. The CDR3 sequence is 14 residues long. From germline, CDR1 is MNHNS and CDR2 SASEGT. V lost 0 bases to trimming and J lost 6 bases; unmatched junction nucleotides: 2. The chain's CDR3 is CASSEAWEGNEQFF. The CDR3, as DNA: TGTGCCAGCAGTGAAGCGTGGGAGGGCAATGAGCAGTTCTTC.

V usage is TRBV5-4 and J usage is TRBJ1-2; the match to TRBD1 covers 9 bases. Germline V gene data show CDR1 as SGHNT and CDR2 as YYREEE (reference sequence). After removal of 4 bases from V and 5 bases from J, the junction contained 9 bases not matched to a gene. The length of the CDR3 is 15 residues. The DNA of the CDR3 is TGTGCCAGCAGCGGTGGCCGGGACAGGGTATATGGCTACACCTTC. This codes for CASSGGRDRVYGYTF. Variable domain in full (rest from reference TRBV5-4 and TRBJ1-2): ETGVTQSPTHLIKTRGQQVTLRCSSQSGHNTVSWYQQALGQGPQFIFQYYREEENGRGNFPPRFSGLQFPNYSSELNVNALELDDSALYLCASSGGRDRVYGYTFGSGTRLTVV.

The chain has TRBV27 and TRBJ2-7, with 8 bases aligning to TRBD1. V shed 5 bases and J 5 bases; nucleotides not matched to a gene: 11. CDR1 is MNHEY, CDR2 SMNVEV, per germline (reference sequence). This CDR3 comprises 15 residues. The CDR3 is CASSLRWQGAHEQYF. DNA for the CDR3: TGTGCCAGCAGTCTCCGGTGGCAGGGGGCCCACGAGCAGTACTTC.

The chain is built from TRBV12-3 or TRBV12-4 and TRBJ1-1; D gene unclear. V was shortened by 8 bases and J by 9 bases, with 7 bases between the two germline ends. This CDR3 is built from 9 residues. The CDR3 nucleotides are TGTGCCAGCGGGCGTAAAGCTTTCTTT. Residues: CASGRKAFF.

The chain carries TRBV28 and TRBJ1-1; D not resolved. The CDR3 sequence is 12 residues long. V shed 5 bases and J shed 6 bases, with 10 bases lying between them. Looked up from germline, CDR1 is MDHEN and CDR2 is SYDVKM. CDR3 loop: CASSPPVPEAFF. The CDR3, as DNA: TGTGCCAGCAGTCCCCCAGTACCTGAAGCTTTCTTT.

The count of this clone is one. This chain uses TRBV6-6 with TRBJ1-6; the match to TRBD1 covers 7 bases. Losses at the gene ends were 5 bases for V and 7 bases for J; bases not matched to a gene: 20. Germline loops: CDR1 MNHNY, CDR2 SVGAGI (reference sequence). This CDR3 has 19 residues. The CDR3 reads CASSPEIPGQPIYNSPLHF. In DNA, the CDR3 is TGTGCCAGCAGTCCGGAAATACCGGGACAGCCGATATACAATTCACCCCTCCACTTT.

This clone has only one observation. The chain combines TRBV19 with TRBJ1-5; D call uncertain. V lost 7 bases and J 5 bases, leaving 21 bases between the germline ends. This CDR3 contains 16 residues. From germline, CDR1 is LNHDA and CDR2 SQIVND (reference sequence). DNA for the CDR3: TGTGCCAGTATTAGGAGGGCTGCCGTGGATTATCAGCCCCAGCATTTT. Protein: CASIRRAAVDYQPQHF.

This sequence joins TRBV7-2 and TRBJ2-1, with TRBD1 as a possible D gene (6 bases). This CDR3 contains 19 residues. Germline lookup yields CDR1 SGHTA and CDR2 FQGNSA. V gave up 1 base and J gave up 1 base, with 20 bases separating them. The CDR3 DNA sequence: TGTGCCAGCAGCTTAGAGGCTCGGGACACCTCGTTTTCCTACAATGAGCAGTTCTTC. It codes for CASSLEARDTSFSYNEQFF.

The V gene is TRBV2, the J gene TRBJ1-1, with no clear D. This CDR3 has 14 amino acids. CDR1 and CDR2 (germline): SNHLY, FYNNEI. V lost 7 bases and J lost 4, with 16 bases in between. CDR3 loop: CASKRLTSGTEAFF. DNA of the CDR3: TGTGCCAGCAAGCGGCTCACCTCGGGCACTGAAGCTTTCTTT.